The entry below gives a single TCR beta chain sequence along with its context. This entry belongs to a study of T cell responses to AZD1222 COVID-19 vaccine. The assay was immunoSEQ multiplex PCR, and TCRdb's table has in-frame clones only and misses some. The table includes 80,000 to 95,000 clones, 90% detected once. The source material was peripheral blood, sampled 28 days after the second AZD1222 dose. The clonotype originates from an adult who received the AZD1222 COVID-19 vaccine.

CDR3 nucleotides: TGCAGTGCTAGTTCCAATTGGTCACCGTCCTACGAGCAGTACTTC. Translation gives CSASSNWSPSYEQYF. The chain employs TRBV20-1 and TRBJ2-7; no definite D call. The CDR3 runs 15 residues. Germline V CDR1 and CDR2: DFQATT, SNEGSKA (reference sequence). Trimming removed 3 bases from V and 1 base from J, with 16 bases in between.